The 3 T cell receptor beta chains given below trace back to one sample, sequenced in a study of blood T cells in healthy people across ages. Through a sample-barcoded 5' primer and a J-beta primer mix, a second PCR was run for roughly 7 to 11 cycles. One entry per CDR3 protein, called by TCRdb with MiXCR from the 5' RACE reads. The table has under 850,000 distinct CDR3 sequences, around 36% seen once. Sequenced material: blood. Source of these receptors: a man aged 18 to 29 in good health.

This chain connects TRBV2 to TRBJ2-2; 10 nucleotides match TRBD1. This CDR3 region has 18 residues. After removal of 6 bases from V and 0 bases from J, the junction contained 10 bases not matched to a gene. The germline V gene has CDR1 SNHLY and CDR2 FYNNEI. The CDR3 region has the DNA TGTGCCAGCAGCCTGGACAGGGGGACTCTAGCGAACACCGGGGAGCTGTTTTTT. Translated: CASSLDRGTLANTGELFF.

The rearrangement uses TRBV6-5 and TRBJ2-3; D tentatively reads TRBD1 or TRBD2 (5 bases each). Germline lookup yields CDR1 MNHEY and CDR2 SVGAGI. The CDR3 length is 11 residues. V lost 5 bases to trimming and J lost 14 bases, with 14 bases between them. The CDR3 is CASSAGTEWYF. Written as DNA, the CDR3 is TGTGCCAGCAGTGCCGGGACGGAGTGGTATTTT.

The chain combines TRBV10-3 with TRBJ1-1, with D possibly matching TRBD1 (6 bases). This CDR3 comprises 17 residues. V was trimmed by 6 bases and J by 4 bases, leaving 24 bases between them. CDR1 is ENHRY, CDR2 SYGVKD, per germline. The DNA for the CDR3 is TGTGCCATCAGCCCTGACAGGAGTGGACTCTCAGGCACTGAAGCTTTCTTT. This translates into CAISPDRSGLSGTEAFF.